This T cell receptor beta chain stems from a study of blood T cells in healthy people across ages. Alongside a J-beta primer mix, a sample-barcoded 5' primer served in a second PCR lasting roughly 6 to 11 cycles. Sequencing yielded, for each sample, at least 3 million paired-end reads carrying CDR3. TCRdb independently ran MiXCR on the 5' RACE reads; one entry per CDR3 protein. This table holds 550,000 to 700,000 distinct CDR3 sequences, 27% found once. As regards this clonotype: What it binds is unknown.

The V end was cut by 2 bases, the J end by 1 base, with 15 bases between. Germline CDR1 reads SGHDT; CDR2 reads YYEEEE. The CDR3 is 16 residues long. General observations from the study: Strong correlation existed between TCR beta diversity and naive T cell percentage.

This chain uses TRBV5-6 with TRBJ2-5, with D perhaps TRBD1 or TRBD2 (5 bases each). The sequenced material came from blood. This sequence was found in a woman between 65 and 79 years old in good health. CDR3 nucleotides: TGTGCCAGCAGCTTATCCTCGGTGGGGGTCCAAGAGACCCAGTACTTC. Protein product: CASSLSSVGVQETQYF.